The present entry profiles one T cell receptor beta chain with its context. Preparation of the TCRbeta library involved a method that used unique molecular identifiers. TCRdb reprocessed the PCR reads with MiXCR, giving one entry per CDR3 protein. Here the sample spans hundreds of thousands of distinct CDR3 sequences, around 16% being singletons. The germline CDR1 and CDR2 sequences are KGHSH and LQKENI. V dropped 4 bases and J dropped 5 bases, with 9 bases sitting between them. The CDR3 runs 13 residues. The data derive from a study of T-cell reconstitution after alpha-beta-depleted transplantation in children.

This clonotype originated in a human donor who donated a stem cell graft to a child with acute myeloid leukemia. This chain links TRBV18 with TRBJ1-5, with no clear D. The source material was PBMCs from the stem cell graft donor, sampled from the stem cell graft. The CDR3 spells CASSQEGDQPQHF. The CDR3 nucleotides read TGTGCCAGCTCACAGGAGGGTGATCAGCCCCAGCATTTT.